This TCR beta chain is drawn from a study of lymphopenia after photon versus proton radiotherapy. Study-wide results and caveats: Photon-treated patients lost naive T cells and TCR diversity; proton-treated stayed stable. A bigger post-nadir fall in TCR diversity correlated inversely with survival time in deceased patients. Post-nadir diversity loss with photons came from oligoclonal expansion, particularly CD8+ Temra cells.

As to this clone: Its specificity is unknown.

The assay was immunoSEQ multiplex PCR, and TCRdb's table has in-frame clones only and misses some. The sample holds about 37,000 clones, around 85% seen once. The input for sequencing was peripheral blood, taken from a patient treated with photon-based radiotherapy. The TCR comes from a man in his fifties or sixties with gastric cancer.

This CDR3 is CASSEMTGGGQPQHF. CDR3 in DNA: TGTGCCAGCAGTGAAATGACAGGGGGTGGGCAGCCCCAGCATTTT. The J gene is TRBJ1-5, the V gene TRBV11-2, with 9 bases lining up with TRBD1. The CDR3 consists of 15 residues. The ends lost 6 bases at V and 7 bases at J; junction bases unmatched: 10. Per germline, CDR1 SGHAT and CDR2 FQNNGV.